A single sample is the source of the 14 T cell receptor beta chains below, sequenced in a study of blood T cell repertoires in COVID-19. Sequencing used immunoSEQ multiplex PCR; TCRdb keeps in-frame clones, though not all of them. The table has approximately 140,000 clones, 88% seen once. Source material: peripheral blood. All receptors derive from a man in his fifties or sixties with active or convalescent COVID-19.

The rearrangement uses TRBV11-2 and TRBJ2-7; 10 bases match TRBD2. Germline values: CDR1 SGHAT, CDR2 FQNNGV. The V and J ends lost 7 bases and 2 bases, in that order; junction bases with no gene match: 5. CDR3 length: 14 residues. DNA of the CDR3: TGTGCCAGCACCCTAGCGGGAGTGGCCTACGAGCAGTACTTC. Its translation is CASTLAGVAYEQYF.

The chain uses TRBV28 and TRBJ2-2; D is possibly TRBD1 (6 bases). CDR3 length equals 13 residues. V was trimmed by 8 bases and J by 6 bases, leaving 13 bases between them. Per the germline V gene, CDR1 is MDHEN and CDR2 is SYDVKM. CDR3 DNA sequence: TGTGCCAGCGGCAGGGGTAGCGCCGGGGAGCTGTTTTTT. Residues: CASGRGSAGELFF.

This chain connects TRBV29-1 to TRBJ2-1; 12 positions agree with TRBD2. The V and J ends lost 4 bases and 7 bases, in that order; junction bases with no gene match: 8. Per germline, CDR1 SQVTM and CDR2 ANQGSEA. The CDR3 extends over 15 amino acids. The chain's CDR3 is CSVGLRLAGENEQFF. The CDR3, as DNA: TGCAGCGTTGGACTTCGACTAGCGGGAGAGAATGAGCAGTTCTTC.

The CDR3 protein is CASSRTGQVNEKLFF. CDR3 DNA: TGTGCCAGCAGCAGGACGGGACAGGTTAATGAAAAACTGTTTTTT. The chain joins TRBV9 to TRBJ1-4, with 8 nucleotides matching TRBD1. Germline V CDR1 and CDR2: SGDLS, YYNGEE. V trimming: 4 bases; J trimming: 4 bases; junction bases outside the gene matches: 6. This CDR3 has 15 residues.

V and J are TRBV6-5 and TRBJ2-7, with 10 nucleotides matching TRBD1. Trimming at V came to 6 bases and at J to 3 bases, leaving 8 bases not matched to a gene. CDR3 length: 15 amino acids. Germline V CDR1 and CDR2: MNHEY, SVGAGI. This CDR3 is CASRQPGQGHYEQYF. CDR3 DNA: TGTGCCAGCAGACAACCGGGACAGGGGCACTACGAGCAGTACTTC.

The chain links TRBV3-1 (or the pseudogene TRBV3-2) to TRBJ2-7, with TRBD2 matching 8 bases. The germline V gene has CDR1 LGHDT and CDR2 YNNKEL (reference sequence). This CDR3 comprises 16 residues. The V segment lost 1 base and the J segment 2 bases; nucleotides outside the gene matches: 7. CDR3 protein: CASSQGLSGSTYEQYF. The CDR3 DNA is TGTGCCAGCAGCCAAGGATTAAGCGGGAGTACCTACGAGCAGTACTTC.

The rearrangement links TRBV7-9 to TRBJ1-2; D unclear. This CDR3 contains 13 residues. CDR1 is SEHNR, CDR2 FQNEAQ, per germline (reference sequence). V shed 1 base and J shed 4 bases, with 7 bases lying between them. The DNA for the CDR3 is TGTGCCAGCAGCTTAGGGAGAGCCTATGGCTACACCTTC. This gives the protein CASSLGRAYGYTF.

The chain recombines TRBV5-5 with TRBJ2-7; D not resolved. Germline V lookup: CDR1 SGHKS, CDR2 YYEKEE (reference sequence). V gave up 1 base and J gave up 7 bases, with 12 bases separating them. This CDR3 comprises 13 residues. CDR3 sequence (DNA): TGTGCCAGCAGCTTGCACTATTCTCGGGAGCAGTACTTC. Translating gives CASSLHYSREQYF.

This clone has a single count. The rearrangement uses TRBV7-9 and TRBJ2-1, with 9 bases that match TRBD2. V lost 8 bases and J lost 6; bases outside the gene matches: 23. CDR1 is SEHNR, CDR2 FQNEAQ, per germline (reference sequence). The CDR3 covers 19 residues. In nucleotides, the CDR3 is TGTGCCAGCTGGGACGGGGGAAGTTTTAGCGGGAGCGTCGGCAATGAGCAGTTCTTC. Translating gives CASWDGGSFSGSVGNEQFF.

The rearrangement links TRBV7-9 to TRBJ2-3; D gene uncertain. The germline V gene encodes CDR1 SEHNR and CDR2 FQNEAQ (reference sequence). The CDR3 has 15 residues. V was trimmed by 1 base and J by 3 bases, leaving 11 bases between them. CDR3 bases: TGTGCCAGCAGCTTAGACCCGGGTGGGACAGATACGCAGTATTTT. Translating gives CASSLDPGGTDTQYF.

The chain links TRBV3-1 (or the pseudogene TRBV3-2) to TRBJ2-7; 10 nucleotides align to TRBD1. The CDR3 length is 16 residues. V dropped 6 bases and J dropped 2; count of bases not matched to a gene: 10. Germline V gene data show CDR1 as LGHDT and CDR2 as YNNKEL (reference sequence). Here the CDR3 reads CASSRIPGQGTYEQYF. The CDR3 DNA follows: TGTGCCAGCAGTCGTATTCCGGGACAGGGGACCTACGAGCAGTACTTC.

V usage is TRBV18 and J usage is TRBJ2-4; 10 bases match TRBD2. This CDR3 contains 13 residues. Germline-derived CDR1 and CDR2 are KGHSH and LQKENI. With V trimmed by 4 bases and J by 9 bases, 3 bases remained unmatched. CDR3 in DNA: TGTGCCAGCTCACTAAGGACTAGCGGCATTCAGTACTTC. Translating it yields CASSLRTSGIQYF.

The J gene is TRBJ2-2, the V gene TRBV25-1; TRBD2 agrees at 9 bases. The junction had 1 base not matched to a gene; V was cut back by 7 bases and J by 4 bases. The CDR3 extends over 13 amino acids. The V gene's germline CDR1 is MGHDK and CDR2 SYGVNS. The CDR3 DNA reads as TGTGCCAGCAAAGCGGGAGGCACCGGGGAGCTGTTTTTT. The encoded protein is CASKAGGTGELFF.

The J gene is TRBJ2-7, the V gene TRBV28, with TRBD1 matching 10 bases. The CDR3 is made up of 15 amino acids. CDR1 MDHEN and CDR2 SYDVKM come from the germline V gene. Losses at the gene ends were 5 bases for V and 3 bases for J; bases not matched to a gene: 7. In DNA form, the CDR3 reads TGTGCCAGCAGTACCCCGGGACAGGGGTTCTACGAGCAGTACTTC. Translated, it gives CASSTPGQGFYEQYF.